This paragraph reports one T cell receptor beta chain. Its cognate antigen is unknown. The CDR3 sequence is 14 residues long. Germline V gene data show CDR1 as PRHDT and CDR2 as FYEKMQ (reference sequence). This sample is drawn from a study of CXCR3-negative and CXCR3-positive naive CD8 T cells. General study points: Relative to CXCR3-negative naive cells, CXCR3-positive naive cells had more hydrophobic TRB CDR3s. Diversity ran similarly high across both naive subsets but far lower in memory CD8+ cells.

The method, 5' RACE with UMI labels, was used to prepare the TRB cDNA libraries. TCRdb re-called the 5' RACE reads and catalogs CDR3 proteins one per entry, DNA excluded. The sample table includes about 150,000 distinct CDR3 sequences. This sequence originates from a human donor in good health. Some clones in this sample may be carry-over from other donors' samples. The chain couples TRBV13 to TRBJ2-3. The sequenced sample was naive CXCR3+ CD8+ T cells from blood. Noted subset: CD45RO-CCR7+CD27+CD95- naive CD8+ T cells expressing CXCR3 (TNR3+). The CDR3 loop reads CASSLGRTTDTQYF.